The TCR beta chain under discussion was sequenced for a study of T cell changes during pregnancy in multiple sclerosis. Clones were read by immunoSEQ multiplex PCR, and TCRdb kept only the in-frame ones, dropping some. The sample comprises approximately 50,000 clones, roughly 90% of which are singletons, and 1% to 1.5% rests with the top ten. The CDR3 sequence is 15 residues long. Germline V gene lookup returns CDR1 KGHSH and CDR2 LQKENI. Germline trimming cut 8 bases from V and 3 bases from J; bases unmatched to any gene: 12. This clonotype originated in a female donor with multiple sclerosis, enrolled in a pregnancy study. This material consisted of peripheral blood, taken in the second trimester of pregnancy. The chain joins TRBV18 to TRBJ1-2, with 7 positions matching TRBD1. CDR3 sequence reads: CASRETGRVDYGYTF. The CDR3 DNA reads TGTGCCAGCCGAGAGACAGGGCGGGTTGACTATGGCTACACCTTC.